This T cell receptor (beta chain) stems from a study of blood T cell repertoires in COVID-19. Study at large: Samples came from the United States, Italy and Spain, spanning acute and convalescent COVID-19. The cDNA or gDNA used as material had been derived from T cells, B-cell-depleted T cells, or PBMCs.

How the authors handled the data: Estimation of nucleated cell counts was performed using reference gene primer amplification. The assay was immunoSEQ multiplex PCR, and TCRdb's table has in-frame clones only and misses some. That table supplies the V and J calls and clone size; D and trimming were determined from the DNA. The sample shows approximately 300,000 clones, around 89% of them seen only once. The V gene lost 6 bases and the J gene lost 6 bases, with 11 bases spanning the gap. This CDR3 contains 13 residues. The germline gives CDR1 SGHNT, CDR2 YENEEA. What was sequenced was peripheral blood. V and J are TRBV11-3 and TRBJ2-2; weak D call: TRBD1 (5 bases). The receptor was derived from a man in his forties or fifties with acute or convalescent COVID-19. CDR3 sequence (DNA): TGTGCCAGCAGTCAGGGTGCGGCCGGGGAGCTGTTTTTT. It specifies CASSQGAAGELFF.